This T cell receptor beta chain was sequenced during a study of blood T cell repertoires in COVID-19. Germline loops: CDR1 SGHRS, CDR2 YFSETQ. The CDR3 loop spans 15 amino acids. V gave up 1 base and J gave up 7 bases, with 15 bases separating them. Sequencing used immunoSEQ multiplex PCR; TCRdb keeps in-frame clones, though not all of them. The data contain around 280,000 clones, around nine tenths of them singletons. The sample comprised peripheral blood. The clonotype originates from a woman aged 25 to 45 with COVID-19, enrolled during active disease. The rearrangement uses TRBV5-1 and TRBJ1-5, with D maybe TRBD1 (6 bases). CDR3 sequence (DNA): TGCGCCAGCAGCTTGCTCGGGGGGCAAGGACAGCCCCAGCATTTT. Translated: CASSLLGGQGQPQHF.